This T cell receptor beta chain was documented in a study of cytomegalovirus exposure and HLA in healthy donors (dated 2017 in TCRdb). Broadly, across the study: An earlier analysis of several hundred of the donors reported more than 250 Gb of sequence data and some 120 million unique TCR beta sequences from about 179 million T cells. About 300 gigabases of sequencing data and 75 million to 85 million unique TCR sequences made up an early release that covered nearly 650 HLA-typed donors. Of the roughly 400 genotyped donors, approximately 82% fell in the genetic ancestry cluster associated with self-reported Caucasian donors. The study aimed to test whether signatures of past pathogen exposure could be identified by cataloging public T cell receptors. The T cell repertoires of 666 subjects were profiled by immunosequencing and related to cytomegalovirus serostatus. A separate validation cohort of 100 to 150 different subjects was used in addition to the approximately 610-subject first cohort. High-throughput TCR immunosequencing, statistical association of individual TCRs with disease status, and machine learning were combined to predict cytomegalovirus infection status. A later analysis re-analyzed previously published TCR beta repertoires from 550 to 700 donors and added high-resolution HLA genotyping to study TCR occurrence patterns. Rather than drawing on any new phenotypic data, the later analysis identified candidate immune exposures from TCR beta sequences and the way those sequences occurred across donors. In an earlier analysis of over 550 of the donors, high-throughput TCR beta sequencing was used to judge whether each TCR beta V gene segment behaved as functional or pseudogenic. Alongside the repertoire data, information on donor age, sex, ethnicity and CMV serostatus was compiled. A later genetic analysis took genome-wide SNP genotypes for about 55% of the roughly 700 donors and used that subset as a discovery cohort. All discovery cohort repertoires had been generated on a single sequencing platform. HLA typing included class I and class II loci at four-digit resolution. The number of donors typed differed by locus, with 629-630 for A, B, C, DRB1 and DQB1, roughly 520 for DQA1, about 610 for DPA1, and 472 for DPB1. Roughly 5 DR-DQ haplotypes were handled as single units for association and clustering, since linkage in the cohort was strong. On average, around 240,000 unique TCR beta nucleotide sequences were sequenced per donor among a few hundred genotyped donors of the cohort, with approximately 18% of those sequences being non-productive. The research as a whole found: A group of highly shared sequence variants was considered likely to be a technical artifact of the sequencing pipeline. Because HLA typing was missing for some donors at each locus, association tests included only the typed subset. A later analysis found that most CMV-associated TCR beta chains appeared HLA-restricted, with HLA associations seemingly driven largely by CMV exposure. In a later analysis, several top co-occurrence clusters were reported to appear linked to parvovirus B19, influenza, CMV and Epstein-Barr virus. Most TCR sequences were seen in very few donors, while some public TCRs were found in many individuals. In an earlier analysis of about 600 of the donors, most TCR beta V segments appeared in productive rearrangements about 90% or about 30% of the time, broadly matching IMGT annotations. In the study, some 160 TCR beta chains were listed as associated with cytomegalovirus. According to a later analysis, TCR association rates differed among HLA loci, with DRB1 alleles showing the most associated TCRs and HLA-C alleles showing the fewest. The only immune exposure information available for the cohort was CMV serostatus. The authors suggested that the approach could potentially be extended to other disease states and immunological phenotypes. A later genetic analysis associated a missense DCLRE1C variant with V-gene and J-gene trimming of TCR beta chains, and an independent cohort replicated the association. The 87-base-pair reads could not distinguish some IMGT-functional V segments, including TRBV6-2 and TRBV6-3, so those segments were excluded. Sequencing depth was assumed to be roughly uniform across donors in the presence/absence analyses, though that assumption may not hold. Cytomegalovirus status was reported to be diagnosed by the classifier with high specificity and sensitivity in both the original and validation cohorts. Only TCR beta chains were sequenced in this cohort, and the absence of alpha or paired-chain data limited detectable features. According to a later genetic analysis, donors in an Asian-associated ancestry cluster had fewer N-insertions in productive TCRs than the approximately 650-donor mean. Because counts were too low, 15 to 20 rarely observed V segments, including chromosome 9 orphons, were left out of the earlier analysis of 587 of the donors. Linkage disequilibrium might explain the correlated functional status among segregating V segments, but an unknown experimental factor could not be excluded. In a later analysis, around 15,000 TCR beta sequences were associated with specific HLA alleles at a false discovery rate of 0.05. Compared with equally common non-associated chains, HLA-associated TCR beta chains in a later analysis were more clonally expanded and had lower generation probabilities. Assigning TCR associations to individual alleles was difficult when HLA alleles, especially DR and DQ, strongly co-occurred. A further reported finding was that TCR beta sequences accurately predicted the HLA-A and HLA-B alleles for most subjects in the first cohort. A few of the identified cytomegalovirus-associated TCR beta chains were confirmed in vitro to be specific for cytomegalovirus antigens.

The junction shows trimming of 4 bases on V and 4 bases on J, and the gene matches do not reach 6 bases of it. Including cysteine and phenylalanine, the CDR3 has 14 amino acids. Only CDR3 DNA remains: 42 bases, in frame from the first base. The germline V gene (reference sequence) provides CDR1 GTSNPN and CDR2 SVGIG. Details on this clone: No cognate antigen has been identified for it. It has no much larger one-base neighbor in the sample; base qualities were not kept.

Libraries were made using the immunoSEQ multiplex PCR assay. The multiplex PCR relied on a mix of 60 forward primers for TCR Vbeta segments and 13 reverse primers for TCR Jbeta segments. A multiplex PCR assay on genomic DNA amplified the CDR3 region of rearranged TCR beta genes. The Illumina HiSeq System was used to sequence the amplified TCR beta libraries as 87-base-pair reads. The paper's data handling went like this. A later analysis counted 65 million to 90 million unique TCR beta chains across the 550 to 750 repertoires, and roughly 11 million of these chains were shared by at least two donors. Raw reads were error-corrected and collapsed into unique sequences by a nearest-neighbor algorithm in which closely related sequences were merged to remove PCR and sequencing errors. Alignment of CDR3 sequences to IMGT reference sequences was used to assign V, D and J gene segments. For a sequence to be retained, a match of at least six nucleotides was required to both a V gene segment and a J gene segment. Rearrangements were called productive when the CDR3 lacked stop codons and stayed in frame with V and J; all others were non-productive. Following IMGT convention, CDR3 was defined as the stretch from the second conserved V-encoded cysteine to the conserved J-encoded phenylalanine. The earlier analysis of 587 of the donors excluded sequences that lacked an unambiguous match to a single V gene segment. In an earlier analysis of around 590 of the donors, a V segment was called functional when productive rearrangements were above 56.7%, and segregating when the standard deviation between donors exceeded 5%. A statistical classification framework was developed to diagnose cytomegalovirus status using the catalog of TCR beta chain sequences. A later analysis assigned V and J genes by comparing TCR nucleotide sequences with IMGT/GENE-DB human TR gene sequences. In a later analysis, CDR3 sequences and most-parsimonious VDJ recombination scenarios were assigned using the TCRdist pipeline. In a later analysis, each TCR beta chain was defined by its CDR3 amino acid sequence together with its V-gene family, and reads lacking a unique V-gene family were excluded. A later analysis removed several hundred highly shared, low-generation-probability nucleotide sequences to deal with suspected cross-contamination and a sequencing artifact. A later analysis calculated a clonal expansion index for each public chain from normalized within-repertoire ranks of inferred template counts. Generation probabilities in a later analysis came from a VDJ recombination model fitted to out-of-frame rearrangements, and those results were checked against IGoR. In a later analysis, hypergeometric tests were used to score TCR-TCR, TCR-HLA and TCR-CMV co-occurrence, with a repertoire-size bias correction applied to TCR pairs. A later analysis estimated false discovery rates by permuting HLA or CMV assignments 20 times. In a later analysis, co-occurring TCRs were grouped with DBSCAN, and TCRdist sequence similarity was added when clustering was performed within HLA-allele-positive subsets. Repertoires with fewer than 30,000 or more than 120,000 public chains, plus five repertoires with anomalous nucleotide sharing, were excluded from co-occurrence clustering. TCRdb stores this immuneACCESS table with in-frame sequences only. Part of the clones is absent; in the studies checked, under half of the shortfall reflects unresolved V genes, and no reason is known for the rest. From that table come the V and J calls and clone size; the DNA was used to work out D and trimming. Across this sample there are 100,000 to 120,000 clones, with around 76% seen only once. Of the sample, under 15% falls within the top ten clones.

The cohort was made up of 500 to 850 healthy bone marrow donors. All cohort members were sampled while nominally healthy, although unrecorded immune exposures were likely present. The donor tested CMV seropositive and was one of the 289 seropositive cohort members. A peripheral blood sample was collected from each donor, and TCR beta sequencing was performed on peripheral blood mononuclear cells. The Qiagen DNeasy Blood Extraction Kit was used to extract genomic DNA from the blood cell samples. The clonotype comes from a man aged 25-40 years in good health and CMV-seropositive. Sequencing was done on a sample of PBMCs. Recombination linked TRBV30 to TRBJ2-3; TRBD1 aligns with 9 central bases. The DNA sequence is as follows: TGTGCCTGGACTAGGGGACAGGGAGCAGATACGCAGTATTTT. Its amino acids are CAWTRGQGADTQYF.